This T cell receptor beta chain was found in a study of blood T cell repertoires in COVID-19. Study-level background: Both acute and convalescent COVID-19 samples were obtained from the United States, Italy and Spain. In each case, the material was cDNA or gDNA derived from T cells, B-cell-depleted T cells, or PBMCs.

Original analysis: Reference gene primer amplification gave estimated nucleated cell counts. The assay was immunoSEQ multiplex PCR, and TCRdb's table has in-frame clones only and misses some. V and J calls and clone size are those listed in that table; D and trimming were worked out from the DNA. The data show fewer than 300,000 clones, 75% to 95% seen once. Regarding this clone: This could be a read error, since a much larger clone is one nucleotide away.

Seattle researchers signed up patients amid active infection and tracked them longitudinally. The V end was cut by 5 bases, the J end by 1 base, with 8 bases between. The CDR3 totals 13 residues. Germline CDR1 is MNHEY and CDR2 is SVGAGI. The chain is built from TRBV6-5 and TRBJ1-1; tentatively, D is TRBD1 (5 bases). The sequence derives from a person aged 18 to 35 with COVID-19, enrolled during active disease. Sequenced material: peripheral blood. CDR3 in amino acids: CASSPTGNTEAFF. In DNA form, the CDR3 reads TGTGCCAGCAGTCCTACAGGGAACACTGAAGCTTTCTTT.